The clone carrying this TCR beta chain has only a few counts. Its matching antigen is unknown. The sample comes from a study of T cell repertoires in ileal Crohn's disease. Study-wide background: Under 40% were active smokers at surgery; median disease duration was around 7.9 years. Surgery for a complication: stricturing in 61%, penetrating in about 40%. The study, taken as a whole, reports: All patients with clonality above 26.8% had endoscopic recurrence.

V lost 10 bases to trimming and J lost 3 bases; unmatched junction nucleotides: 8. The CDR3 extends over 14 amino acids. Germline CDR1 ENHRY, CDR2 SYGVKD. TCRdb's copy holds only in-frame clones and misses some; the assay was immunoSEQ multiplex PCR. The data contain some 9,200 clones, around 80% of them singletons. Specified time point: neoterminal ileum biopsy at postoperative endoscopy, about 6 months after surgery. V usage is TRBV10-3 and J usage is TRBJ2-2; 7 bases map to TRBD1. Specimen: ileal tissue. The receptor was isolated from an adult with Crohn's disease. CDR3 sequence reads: CATTGDRDTGELFF. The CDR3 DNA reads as TGTGCCACAACAGGGGACCGGGACACCGGGGAGCTGTTTTTT.